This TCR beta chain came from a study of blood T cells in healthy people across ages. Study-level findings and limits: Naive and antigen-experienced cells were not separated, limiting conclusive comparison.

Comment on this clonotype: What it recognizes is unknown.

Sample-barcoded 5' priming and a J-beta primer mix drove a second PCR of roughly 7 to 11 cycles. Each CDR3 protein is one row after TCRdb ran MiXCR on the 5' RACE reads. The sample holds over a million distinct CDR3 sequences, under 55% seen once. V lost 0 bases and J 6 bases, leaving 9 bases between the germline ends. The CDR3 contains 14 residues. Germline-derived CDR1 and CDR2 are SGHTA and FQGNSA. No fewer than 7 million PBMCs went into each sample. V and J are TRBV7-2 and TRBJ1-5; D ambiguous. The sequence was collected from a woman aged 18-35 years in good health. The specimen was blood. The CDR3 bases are TGTGCCAGCAGCTTAGCGATTTCGGGTCAGCCCCAGCATTTT. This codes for CASSLAISGQPQHF.